The subject of this entry is one T cell receptor beta chain. This sample was included in a study of blood T cell repertoires in COVID-19. Study-level information: Italy, Spain and the United States were the sources of the convalescent and acute COVID-19 samples.

In the original analysis: Reference gene primer amplification gave estimated nucleated cell counts. Clones were read by immunoSEQ multiplex PCR, and TCRdb kept only the in-frame ones, dropping some. The D gene and trimming were derived from the DNA, and the V and J assignments and clone size from that table. The table lists roughly 150,000 clones, around 80% of them singletons. The V end lost 7 bases, the J end lost 4 bases, and 12 bases lay between the germline ends. The V gene's germline CDR1 is SGHRS and CDR2 YFSETQ. The CDR3 consists of 14 residues. Sequences were obtained from peripheral blood. The sequence was collected from a man in his fifties or sixties who had recovered from COVID-19. The chain has TRBV5-1 and TRBJ2-6, with D unresolved. CDR3: CASRETSGANVLTF. Here the CDR3 DNA reads TGCGCCAGCCGCGAAACCTCAGGGGCCAACGTCCTGACTTTC.